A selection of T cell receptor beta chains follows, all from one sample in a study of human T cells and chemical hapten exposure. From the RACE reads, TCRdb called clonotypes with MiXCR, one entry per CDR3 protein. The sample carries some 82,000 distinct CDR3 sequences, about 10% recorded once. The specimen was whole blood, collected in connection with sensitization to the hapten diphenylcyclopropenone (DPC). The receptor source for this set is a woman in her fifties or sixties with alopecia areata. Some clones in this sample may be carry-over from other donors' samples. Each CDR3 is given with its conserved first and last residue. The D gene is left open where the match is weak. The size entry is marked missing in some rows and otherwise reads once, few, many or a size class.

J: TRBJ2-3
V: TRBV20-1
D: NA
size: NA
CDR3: CSARASRAFTDTQYF
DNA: TGCAGTGCTAGAGCCTCCAGGGCCTTCACAGATACGCAGTATTTT

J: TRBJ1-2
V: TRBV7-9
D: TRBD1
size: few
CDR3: CASSGDRGGYGYTF
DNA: TGTGCCAGCAGCGGGGACAGGGGAGGCTATGGCTACACCTTC

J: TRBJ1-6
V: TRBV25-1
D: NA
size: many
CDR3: CASSEHGIRPPLHF
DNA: TGTGCCAGCAGTGAACACGGGATCCGGCCACCCCTCCACTTT

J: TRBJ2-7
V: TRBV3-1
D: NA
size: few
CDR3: CASSQGQSHAYEQYF
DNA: TGTGCCAGCAGCCAAGGGCAGAGCCATGCCTACGAGCAGTACTTC

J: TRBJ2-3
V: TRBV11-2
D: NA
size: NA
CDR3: CASTPSDTQYF
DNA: TGTGCCAGCACCCCGTCGGATACGCAGTATTTT

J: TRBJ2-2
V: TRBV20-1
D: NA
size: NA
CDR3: CSARAPGRHGELFF
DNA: TGCAGTGCTAGAGCCCCAGGGAGGCACGGGGAGCTGTTTTTT

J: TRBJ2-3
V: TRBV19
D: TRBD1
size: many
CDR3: CASSPDRVSADTQYF
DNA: TGTGCCAGTAGTCCGGACAGGGTATCAGCAGATACGCAGTATTTT

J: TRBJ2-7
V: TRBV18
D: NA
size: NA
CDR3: CASSLRPAPSYEQYF
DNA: TGTGCCAGCTCCCTGAGGCCCGCCCCCTCCTACGAGCAGTACTTC

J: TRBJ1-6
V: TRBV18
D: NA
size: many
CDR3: CASSRASNSPLHF
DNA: TGTGCCAGCTCACGTGCTTCTAATTCACCCCTCCACTTT

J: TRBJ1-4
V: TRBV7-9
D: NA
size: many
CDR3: CASSRPGAGANEKLFF
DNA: TGTGCCAGCAGCCGCCCAGGGGCAGGGGCTAATGAAAAACTGTTTTTT

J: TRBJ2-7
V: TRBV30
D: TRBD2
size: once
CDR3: CAWRTSGRSGGQYF
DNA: TGTGCCTGGAGGACTAGCGGGAGGTCTGGGGGGCAGTACTTC

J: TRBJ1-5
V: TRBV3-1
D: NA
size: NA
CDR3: CASSQGVNQPQHF
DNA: TGTGCCAGCAGCCAAGGGGTGAATCAGCCCCAGCATTTT

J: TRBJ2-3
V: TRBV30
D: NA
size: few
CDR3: CAWSFLRGQDTQYF
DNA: TGTGCCTGGAGTTTCCTGCGCGGGCAGGATACGCAGTATTTT

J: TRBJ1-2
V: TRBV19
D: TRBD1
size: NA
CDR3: CASSTWTGGEGYGYTF
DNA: TGTGCCAGTAGTACCTGGACAGGGGGCGAGGGCTATGGCTACACCTTC

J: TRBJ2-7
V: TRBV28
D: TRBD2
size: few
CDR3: CASSYTSGKGREQYF
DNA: TGTGCCAGCAGCTACACTAGCGGGAAGGGCCGGGAGCAGTACTTC

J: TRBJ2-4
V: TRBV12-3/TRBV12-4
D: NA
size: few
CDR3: CASSPGSGSKNIQYF
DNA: TGTGCCAGCAGCCCCGGGAGTGGGTCCAAAAACATTCAGTACTTC

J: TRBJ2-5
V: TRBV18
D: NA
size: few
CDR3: CASSRRRGQTLLETQYF
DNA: TGTGCCAGCTCACGTCGAAGGGGTCAAACCTTATTAGAGACCCAGTACTTC

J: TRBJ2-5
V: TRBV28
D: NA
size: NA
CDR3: CASSFLTARKETQYF
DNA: TGTGCCAGCAGTTTTTTGACAGCCCGCAAGGAGACCCAGTACTTC

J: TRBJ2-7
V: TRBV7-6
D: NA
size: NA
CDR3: CASSLAGKGPSSYEQYF
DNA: TGTGCCAGCAGCTTAGCTGGGAAGGGACCCAGCTCCTACGAGCAGTACTTC

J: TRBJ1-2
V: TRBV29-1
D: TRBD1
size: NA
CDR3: CSVEAGTGFGYTF
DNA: TGCAGCGTTGAAGCAGGGACAGGGTTTGGCTACACCTTC

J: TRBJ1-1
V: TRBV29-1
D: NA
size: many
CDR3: CSVRGQLNTEAFF
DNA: TGCAGCGTTCGAGGACAGCTGAACACTGAAGCTTTCTTT

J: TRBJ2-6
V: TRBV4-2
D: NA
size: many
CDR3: CASSQGDRMGGANVLTF
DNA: TGTGCCAGCAGCCAAGGAGACAGAATGGGAGGGGCCAACGTCCTGACTTTC

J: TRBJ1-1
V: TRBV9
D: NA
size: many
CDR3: CASSVDVGFGTEAFF
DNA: TGTGCCAGCAGCGTAGACGTTGGGTTTGGCACTGAAGCTTTCTTT

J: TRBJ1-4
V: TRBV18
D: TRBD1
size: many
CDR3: CASSLDRGKKLFF
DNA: TGTGCCAGCTCTCTGGACAGGGGGAAAAAACTGTTTTTT

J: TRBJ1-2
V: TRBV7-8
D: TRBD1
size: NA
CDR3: CASSSQGQILYGYTF
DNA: TGTGCCAGCAGCTCCCAGGGACAGATTCTCTATGGCTACACCTTC

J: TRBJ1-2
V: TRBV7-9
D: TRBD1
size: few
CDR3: CASSSAGGLFYGYTF
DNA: TGTGCCAGCAGCTCAGCAGGGGGCCTCTTCTATGGCTACACCTTC